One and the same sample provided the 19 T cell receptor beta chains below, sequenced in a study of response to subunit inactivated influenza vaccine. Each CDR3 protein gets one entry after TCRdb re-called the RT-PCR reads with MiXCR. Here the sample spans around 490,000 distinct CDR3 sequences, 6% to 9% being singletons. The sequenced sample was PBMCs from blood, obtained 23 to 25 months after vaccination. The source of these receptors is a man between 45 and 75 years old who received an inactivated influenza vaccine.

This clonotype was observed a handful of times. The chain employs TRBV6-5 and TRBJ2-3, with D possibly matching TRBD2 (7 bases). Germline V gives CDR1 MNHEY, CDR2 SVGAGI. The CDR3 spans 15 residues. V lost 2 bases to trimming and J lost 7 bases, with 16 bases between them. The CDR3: CASSYNKGGVHTQYF. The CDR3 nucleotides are TGTGCCAGCAGTTACAACAAAGGGGGGGTTCATACGCAGTATTTT.

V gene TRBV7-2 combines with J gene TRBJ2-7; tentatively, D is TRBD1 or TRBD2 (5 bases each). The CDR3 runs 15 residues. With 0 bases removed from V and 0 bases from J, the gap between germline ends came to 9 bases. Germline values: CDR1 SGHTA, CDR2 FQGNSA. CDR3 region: CASSLAGTFSYEQYF. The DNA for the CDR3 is TGTGCCAGCAGCTTAGCCGGGACCTTCTCCTACGAGCAGTACTTC.

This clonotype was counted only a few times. The CDR3 loop reads CASSSSGATQSSYNEQFF. CDR3 nucleotides: TGTGCCAGCAGCTCAAGTGGGGCTACCCAGAGCTCCTACAATGAGCAGTTCTTC. V usage is TRBV11-3 and J usage is TRBJ2-1; a possible D gene is TRBD1 (5 bases). The CDR3 length is 18 residues. CDR1 is SGHNT and CDR2 is YENEEA in the germline V gene. V shed 4 bases and J shed 0 bases, with 19 bases lying between them. Together with reference TRBV11-3 and TRBJ2-1, the CDR3 gives the full variable domain: EAGVVQSPRYKIIEKKQPVAFWCNPISGHNTLYWYLQNLGQGPELLIRYENEEAVDDSQLPKDRFSAERLKGVDSTLKIQPAELGDSAVYLCASSSSGATQSSYNEQFFGPGTRLTVL.

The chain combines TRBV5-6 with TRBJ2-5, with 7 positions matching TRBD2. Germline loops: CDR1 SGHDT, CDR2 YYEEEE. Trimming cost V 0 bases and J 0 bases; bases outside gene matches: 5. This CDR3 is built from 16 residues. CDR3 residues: CASSLGLAQYQETQYF. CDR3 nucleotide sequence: TGTGCCAGCAGCTTGGGACTAGCCCAGTACCAAGAGACCCAGTACTTC.

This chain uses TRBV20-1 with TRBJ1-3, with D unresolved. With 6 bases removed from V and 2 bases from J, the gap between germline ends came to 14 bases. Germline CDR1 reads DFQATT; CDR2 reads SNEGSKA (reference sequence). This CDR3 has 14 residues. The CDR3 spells CSAGRETAGNTIYF. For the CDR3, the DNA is TGCAGTGCAGGACGGGAAACGGCTGGAAACACCATATATTTT.

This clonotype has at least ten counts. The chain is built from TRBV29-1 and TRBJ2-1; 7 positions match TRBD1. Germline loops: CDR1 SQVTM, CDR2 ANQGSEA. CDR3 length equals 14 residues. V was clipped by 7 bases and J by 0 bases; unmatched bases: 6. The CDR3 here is CSGQRTGSYNEQFF. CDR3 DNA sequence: TGCAGCGGCCAAAGGACAGGCTCCTACAATGAGCAGTTCTTC.

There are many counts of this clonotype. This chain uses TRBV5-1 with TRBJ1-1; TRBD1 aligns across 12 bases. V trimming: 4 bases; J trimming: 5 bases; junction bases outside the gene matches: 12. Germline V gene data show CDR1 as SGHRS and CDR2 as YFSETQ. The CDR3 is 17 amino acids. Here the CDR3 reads CASSQVPGQGARTEAFF. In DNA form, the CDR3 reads TGCGCCAGCAGCCAAGTCCCGGGACAGGGGGCGCGGACTGAAGCTTTCTTT.

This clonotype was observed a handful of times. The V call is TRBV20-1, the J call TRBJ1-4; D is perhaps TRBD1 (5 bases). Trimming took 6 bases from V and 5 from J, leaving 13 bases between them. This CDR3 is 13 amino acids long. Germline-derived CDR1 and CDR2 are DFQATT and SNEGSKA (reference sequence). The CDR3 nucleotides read TGCAGTGCGATATACCGGGACAATGAAAAACTGTTTTTT. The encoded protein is CSAIYRDNEKLFF.

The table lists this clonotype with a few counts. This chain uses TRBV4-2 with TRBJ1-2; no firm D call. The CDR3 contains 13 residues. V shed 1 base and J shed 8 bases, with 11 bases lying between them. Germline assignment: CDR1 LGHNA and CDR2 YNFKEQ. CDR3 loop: CASSQGKGRGYTF. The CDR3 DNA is TGTGCCAGCAGCCAAGGTAAAGGCCGCGGCTACACCTTC.

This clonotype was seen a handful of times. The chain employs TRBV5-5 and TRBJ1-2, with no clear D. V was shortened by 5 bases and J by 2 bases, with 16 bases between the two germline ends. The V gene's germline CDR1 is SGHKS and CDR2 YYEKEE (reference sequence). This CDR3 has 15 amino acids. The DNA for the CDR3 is TGTGCCAGCAGTCCTTCAGGACGGGAAAACTATGGCTACACCTTC. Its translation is CASSPSGRENYGYTF.

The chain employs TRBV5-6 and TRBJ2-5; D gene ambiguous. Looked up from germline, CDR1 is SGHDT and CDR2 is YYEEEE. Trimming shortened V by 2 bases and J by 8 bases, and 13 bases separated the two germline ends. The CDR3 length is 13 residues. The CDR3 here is CASSFPGVQTQYF. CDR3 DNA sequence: TGTGCCAGCAGCTTTCCGGGTGTCCAAACCCAGTACTTC. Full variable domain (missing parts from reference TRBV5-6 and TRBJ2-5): DAGVTQSPTHLIKTRGQQVTLRCSPKSGHDTVSWYQQALGQGPQFIFQYYEEEERQRGNFPDRFSGHQFPNYSSELNVNALLLGDSALYLCASSFPGVQTQYFGPGTRLLVL.

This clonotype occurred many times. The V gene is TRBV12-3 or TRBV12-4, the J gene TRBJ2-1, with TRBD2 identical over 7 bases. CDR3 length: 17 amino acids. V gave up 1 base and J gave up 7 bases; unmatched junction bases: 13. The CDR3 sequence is CASSLVKGRGSGNEQFF. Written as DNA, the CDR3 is TGTGCCAGCAGTTTAGTCAAGGGGCGCGGGAGCGGGAATGAGCAGTTCTTC.

As DNA, the CDR3 is TGCAGTGCTGATGGAGGACTACTCTTATTCACAGATACGCAGTATTTT. Amino acids: CSADGGLLLFTDTQYF. V and J are TRBV20-1 and TRBJ2-3; TRBD2 might be the D (6 bases). V dropped 5 bases and J dropped 2 bases, with 20 bases sitting between them. The CDR3 contains 16 residues. Germline-derived CDR1 and CDR2 are DFQATT and SNEGSKA (reference sequence).

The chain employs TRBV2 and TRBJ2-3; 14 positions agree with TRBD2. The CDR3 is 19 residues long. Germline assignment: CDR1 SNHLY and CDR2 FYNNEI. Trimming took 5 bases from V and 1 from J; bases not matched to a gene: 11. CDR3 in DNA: TGTGCCAGCAGTCCCCCCTCGGGACTAGCGGGGGCACGCACAGATACGCAGTATTTT. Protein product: CASSPPSGLAGARTDTQYF.

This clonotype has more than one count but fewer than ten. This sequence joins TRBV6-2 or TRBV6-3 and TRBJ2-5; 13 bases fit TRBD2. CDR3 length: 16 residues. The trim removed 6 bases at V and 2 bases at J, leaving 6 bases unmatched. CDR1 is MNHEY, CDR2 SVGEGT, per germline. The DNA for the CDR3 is TGTGCCAGCAGCCGTCCGGGACTAGCGGGGCAAGAGACCCAGTACTTC. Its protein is CASSRPGLAGQETQYF.

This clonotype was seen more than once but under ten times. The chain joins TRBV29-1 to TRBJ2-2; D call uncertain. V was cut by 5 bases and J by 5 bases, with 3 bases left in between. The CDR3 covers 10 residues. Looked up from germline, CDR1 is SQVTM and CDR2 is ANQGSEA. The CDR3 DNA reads TGCAGCGTTTTTACCGGGGAGCTGTTTTTT. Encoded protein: CSVFTGELFF.

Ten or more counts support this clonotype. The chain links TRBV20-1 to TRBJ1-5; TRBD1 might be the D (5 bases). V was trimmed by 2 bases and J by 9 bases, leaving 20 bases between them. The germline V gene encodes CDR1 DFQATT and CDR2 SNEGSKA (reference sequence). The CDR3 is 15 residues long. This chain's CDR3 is CSARSFLGGLGPQHF. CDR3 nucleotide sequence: TGCAGTGCTAGATCTTTTCTGGGGGGTTTAGGGCCCCAGCATTTT.

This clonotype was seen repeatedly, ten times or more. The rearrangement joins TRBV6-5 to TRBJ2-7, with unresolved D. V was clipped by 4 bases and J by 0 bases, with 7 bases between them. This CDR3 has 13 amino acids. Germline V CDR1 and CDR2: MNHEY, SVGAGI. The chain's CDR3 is CASSSKSSYEQYF. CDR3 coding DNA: TGTGCCAGCAGTTCTAAGAGCTCCTACGAGCAGTACTTC.

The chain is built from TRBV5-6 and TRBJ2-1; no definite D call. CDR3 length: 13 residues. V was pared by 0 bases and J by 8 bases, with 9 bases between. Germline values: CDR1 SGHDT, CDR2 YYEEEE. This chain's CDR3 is CASSLGGRYEQFF. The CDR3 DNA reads TGTGCCAGCAGCTTGGGCGGCAGGTATGAGCAGTTCTTC.